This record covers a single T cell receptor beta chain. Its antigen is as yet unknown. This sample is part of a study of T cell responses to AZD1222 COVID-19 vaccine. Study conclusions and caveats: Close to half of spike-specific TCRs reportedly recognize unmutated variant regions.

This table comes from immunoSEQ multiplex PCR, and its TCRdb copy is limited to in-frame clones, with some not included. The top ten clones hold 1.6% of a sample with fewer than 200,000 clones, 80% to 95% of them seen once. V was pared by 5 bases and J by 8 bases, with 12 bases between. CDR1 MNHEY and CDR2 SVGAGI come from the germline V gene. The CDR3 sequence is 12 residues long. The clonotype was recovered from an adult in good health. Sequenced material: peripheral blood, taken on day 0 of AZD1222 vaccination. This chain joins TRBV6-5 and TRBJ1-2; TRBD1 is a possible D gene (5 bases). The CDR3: CASSPGAFGYTF. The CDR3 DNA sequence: TGTGCCAGCAGTCCTGGGGCGTTCGGCTACACCTTC.